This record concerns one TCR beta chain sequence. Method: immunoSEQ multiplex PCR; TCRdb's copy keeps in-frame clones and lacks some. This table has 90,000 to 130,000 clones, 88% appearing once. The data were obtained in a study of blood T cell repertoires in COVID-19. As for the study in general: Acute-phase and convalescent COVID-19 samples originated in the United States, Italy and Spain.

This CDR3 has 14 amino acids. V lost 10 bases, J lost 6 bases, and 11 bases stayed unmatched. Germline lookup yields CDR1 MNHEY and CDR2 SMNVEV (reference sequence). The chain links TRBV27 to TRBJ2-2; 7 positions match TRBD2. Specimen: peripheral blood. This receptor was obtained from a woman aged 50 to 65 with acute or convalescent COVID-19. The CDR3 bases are TGTGCCACCCGGCGGGGGTATGGGGCCGGGGAGCTGTTTTTT. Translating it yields CATRRGYGAGELFF.